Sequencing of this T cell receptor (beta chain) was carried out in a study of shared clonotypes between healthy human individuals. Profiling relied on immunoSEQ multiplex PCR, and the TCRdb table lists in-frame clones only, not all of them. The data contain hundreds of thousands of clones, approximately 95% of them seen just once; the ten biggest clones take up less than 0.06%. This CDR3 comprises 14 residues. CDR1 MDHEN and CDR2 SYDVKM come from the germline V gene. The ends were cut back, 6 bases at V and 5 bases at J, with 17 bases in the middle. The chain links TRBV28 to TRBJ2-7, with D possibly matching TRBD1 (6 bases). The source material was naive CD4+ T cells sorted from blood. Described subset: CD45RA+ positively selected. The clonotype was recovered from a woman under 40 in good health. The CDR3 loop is CASSPRQGWDEQYF. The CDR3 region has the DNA TGTGCCAGCAGCCCCCGGCAGGGGTGGGACGAGCAGTACTTC.